The rows below give T cell receptor beta chains drawn from one sample of a study of CD8 T cells in ankylosing spondylitis. TCRdb processed the 5' RACE reads anew with MiXCR; each CDR3 protein has one entry. The table lists 450,000 to 550,000 distinct CDR3 sequences, less than 6% of them singletons. What was sequenced was blood, either unsorted or a sorted T cell fraction (not recorded which). The receptors come from a male donor with ankylosing spondylitis. CDR3s include the opening cysteine and the closing phenylalanine or tryptophan. Fields, in order: J gene, D gene, clone size, V gene, CDR3 DNA, CDR3 protein. A D gene is named only where the DNA matches it firmly. Not every row has a clone size; where given, it reads once, few, many or a size class.

j_call: TRBJ2-3
d_call: TRBD1
clone_size: .
v_call: TRBV3-1
cdr3_nt: TGTGCCAGCAGCCAAAACAGGGGTGATACGCAGTATTTT
cdr3_aa: CASSQNRGDTQYF

j_call: TRBJ1-2
d_call: .
clone_size: many
v_call: TRBV7-2
cdr3_nt: TGTGCCACCAGCTTCGATTCCAACTATGGCTACACCTTC
cdr3_aa: CATSFDSNYGYTF

j_call: TRBJ2-1
d_call: .
clone_size: many
v_call: TRBV4-3
cdr3_nt: TGCGCCAGCAGCCAAGATCAGGTCGCGCATGAGCAGTTCTTC
cdr3_aa: CASSQDQVAHEQFF

j_call: TRBJ2-5
d_call: .
clone_size: many
v_call: TRBV20-1
cdr3_nt: TGCAGTGCCCCGCGGCAGGGAGAGACCCAGTACTTC
cdr3_aa: CSAPRQGETQYF

j_call: TRBJ2-7
d_call: .
clone_size: many
v_call: TRBV12-3/TRBV12-4
cdr3_nt: TGTGCCAGCAGTTTAGGTCGTCCGGGGGCAGGCTACGAGCAGTACTTC
cdr3_aa: CASSLGRPGAGYEQYF

j_call: TRBJ2-1
d_call: TRBD2
clone_size: many
v_call: TRBV28
cdr3_nt: TGTGCCAGCAGTCTAACCCCCGGGACTAGCGACAATGAGCAGTTCTTC
cdr3_aa: CASSLTPGTSDNEQFF

j_call: TRBJ2-5
d_call: .
clone_size: .
v_call: TRBV11-2
cdr3_nt: TGTGCCAGCAGCCTAGGCTGGACCCAGTACTTC
cdr3_aa: CASSLGWTQYF

j_call: TRBJ1-5
d_call: .
clone_size: many
v_call: TRBV5-5
cdr3_nt: TGTGCCAGCAGCTTCGTATTCGATCAGCCCCAGCATTTT
cdr3_aa: CASSFVFDQPQHF

j_call: TRBJ2-6
d_call: .
clone_size: many
v_call: TRBV5-1
cdr3_nt: TGCGCCACCGCCGGTGCTGGGGCCAACGTCCTGACTTTC
cdr3_aa: CATAGAGANVLTF

j_call: TRBJ2-2
d_call: .
clone_size: many
v_call: TRBV7-9
cdr3_nt: TGTGCCAGCAGCTTGTTACAGGGAAACACCGGGGAGCTGTTTTTT
cdr3_aa: CASSLLQGNTGELFF

j_call: TRBJ2-7
d_call: .
clone_size: .
v_call: TRBV14
cdr3_nt: TGTGCCAGCAGCCAAGAAGTGGGGCCCTCCTACGAGCAGTACTTC
cdr3_aa: CASSQEVGPSYEQYF

j_call: TRBJ2-1
d_call: TRBD1
clone_size: many
v_call: TRBV4-1
cdr3_nt: TGCGCCAGCAGCCTCCGGGACAGGGGTTGGGATGAGCAGTTCTTC
cdr3_aa: CASSLRDRGWDEQFF

j_call: TRBJ2-2
d_call: .
clone_size: many
v_call: TRBV29-1
cdr3_nt: TGCAGCGTTGGGAGGCAGGGCCCTAACACCGGGGAGCTGTTTTTT
cdr3_aa: CSVGRQGPNTGELFF

j_call: TRBJ2-6
d_call: .
clone_size: many
v_call: TRBV28
cdr3_nt: TGTGCCAGCAGTTTAGGACTTGGGGCTGGGGCCAACGTCCTGACTTTC
cdr3_aa: CASSLGLGAGANVLTF

j_call: TRBJ1-1
d_call: TRBD1
clone_size: many
v_call: TRBV5-1
cdr3_nt: TGCGCCAGCAGCACCTGGACAGGGGCGACTGAAGCTTTCTTT
cdr3_aa: CASSTWTGATEAFF

j_call: TRBJ1-4
d_call: .
clone_size: many
v_call: TRBV7-2
cdr3_nt: TGTGCCAGCAGCCTCAGGCGGTGGGAAAAACTGTTTTTT
cdr3_aa: CASSLRRWEKLFF

j_call: TRBJ2-7
d_call: TRBD1
clone_size: .
v_call: TRBV6-1
cdr3_nt: TGTGCCAGCAGTCCTAGGACAGGGAGGCCCTACGAGCAGTACTTC
cdr3_aa: CASSPRTGRPYEQYF

j_call: TRBJ1-1
d_call: .
clone_size: many
v_call: TRBV7-6
cdr3_nt: TGTGCCAGCAGCGTCGGGAGGGCGGCTGAAGCTTTCTTT
cdr3_aa: CASSVGRAAEAFF

j_call: TRBJ1-1
d_call: .
clone_size: many
v_call: TRBV7-8
cdr3_nt: TGTGCCAGCAGCTTAGGATCCGCCCCTGAAGCTTTCTTT
cdr3_aa: CASSLGSAPEAFF

j_call: TRBJ1-5
d_call: .
clone_size: few
v_call: TRBV11-2
cdr3_nt: TGTGCCAGCAGCAACGGGGCGCAGGGAGATCAGCCCCAGCATTTT
cdr3_aa: CASSNGAQGDQPQHF

j_call: TRBJ2-7
d_call: TRBD1
clone_size: many
v_call: TRBV28
cdr3_nt: TGTGCCAGCAGTACCGCCACCCCGGACAGGGGGCTGGGGCAGTACTTC
cdr3_aa: CASSTATPDRGLGQYF

j_call: TRBJ2-3
d_call: TRBD2
clone_size: many
v_call: TRBV29-1
cdr3_nt: TGCAGCGTTGTTTTTGGGACTAGCGGGAGGAAATGGTTAGATACGCAGTATTTT
cdr3_aa: CSVVFGTSGRKWLDTQYF

j_call: TRBJ1-2
d_call: TRBD1
clone_size: many
v_call: TRBV20-1
cdr3_nt: TGCAGTGCTACTTCCGGGACAGGGGGCCTTGGCTACACCTTC
cdr3_aa: CSATSGTGGLGYTF

j_call: TRBJ1-1
d_call: .
clone_size: many
v_call: TRBV5-1
cdr3_nt: TGCGCCAGCAGCTTGGCGGCCCAGAGGTACACTGAAGCTTTCTTT
cdr3_aa: CASSLAAQRYTEAFF

j_call: TRBJ2-2
d_call: .
clone_size: few
v_call: TRBV12-3/TRBV12-4
cdr3_nt: TGTGCCAGCAGCCTTCCTAAGCGGACCAGGTCAGGCACCGGGGAGCTGTTTTTT
cdr3_aa: CASSLPKRTRSGTGELFF

j_call: TRBJ2-3
d_call: TRBD1
clone_size: .
v_call: TRBV4-3
cdr3_nt: TGCGCCAGCAGCCAAGGTACAGGGGAGACAGATACGCAGTATTTT
cdr3_aa: CASSQGTGETDTQYF

j_call: TRBJ1-5
d_call: .
clone_size: many
v_call: TRBV29-1
cdr3_nt: TGCAGCGTCGTACAGGATAGCAATCAGCCCCAGCATTTT
cdr3_aa: CSVVQDSNQPQHF

j_call: TRBJ1-1
d_call: .
clone_size: few
v_call: TRBV20-1
cdr3_nt: TGCAGTGCTAGAGTCCCCGGTTGGAGGGGGATGAACACTGAAGCTTTCTTT
cdr3_aa: CSARVPGWRGMNTEAFF

j_call: TRBJ2-5
d_call: TRBD1
clone_size: many
v_call: TRBV12-3/TRBV12-4
cdr3_nt: TGTGCCAGCAGTTTTCGGTCGACAGGGCCGAGACAGACCCAGTACTTC
cdr3_aa: CASSFRSTGPRQTQYF

j_call: TRBJ2-6
d_call: TRBD2
clone_size: many
v_call: TRBV12-3/TRBV12-4
cdr3_nt: TGTGCCAGCAGCTGGGCGGGGGGCAACGTCCTGACTTTC
cdr3_aa: CASSWAGGNVLTF

j_call: TRBJ2-3
d_call: .
clone_size: .
v_call: TRBV5-6
cdr3_nt: TGTGCCAGCGGCCCCGGGTCATCGGATACGCAGTATTTT
cdr3_aa: CASGPGSSDTQYF

j_call: TRBJ1-1
d_call: .
clone_size: many
v_call: TRBV11-2
cdr3_nt: TGTGCCAGCAGCTCTTTCACCAGCCTTGAAGCTTTCTTT
cdr3_aa: CASSSFTSLEAFF

j_call: TRBJ1-1
d_call: .
clone_size: many
v_call: TRBV20-1
cdr3_nt: TGCAGTGCTAGAGATCTTTGGTCGAACACTGAAGCTTTCTTT
cdr3_aa: CSARDLWSNTEAFF

j_call: TRBJ2-7
d_call: .
clone_size: many
v_call: TRBV7-2
cdr3_nt: TGTGCCAGCAGACGACAGGACCCGAGCCCCGAGCAGTACTTC
cdr3_aa: CASRRQDPSPEQYF

j_call: TRBJ2-7
d_call: .
clone_size: many
v_call: TRBV12-3/TRBV12-4
cdr3_nt: TGTGCCAGCAGCGGCCGGGTCAGGGACTACGAGCAGTACTTC
cdr3_aa: CASSGRVRDYEQYF

j_call: TRBJ2-5
d_call: .
clone_size: .
v_call: TRBV18
cdr3_nt: TGTGCCAGCTCACAGGTGCCGGGGATGGAATGGACCCAGTACTTC
cdr3_aa: CASSQVPGMEWTQYF

j_call: TRBJ1-1
d_call: .
clone_size: many
v_call: TRBV4-1
cdr3_nt: TGCGCCAGCAGCCAAGATGAAGGGTTGGCTGAAGCTTTCTTT
cdr3_aa: CASSQDEGLAEAFF

j_call: TRBJ2-1
d_call: .
clone_size: many
v_call: TRBV29-1
cdr3_nt: TGCAGCGTTGAGGGCGGGATGTCCTACAATGAGCAGTTCTTC
cdr3_aa: CSVEGGMSYNEQFF

j_call: TRBJ2-6
d_call: TRBD1
clone_size: many
v_call: TRBV5-1
cdr3_nt: TGCGCCAGCAGCTTCACAGGGGGCTTGCCTGGGGCCAACGTCCTGACTTTC
cdr3_aa: CASSFTGGLPGANVLTF